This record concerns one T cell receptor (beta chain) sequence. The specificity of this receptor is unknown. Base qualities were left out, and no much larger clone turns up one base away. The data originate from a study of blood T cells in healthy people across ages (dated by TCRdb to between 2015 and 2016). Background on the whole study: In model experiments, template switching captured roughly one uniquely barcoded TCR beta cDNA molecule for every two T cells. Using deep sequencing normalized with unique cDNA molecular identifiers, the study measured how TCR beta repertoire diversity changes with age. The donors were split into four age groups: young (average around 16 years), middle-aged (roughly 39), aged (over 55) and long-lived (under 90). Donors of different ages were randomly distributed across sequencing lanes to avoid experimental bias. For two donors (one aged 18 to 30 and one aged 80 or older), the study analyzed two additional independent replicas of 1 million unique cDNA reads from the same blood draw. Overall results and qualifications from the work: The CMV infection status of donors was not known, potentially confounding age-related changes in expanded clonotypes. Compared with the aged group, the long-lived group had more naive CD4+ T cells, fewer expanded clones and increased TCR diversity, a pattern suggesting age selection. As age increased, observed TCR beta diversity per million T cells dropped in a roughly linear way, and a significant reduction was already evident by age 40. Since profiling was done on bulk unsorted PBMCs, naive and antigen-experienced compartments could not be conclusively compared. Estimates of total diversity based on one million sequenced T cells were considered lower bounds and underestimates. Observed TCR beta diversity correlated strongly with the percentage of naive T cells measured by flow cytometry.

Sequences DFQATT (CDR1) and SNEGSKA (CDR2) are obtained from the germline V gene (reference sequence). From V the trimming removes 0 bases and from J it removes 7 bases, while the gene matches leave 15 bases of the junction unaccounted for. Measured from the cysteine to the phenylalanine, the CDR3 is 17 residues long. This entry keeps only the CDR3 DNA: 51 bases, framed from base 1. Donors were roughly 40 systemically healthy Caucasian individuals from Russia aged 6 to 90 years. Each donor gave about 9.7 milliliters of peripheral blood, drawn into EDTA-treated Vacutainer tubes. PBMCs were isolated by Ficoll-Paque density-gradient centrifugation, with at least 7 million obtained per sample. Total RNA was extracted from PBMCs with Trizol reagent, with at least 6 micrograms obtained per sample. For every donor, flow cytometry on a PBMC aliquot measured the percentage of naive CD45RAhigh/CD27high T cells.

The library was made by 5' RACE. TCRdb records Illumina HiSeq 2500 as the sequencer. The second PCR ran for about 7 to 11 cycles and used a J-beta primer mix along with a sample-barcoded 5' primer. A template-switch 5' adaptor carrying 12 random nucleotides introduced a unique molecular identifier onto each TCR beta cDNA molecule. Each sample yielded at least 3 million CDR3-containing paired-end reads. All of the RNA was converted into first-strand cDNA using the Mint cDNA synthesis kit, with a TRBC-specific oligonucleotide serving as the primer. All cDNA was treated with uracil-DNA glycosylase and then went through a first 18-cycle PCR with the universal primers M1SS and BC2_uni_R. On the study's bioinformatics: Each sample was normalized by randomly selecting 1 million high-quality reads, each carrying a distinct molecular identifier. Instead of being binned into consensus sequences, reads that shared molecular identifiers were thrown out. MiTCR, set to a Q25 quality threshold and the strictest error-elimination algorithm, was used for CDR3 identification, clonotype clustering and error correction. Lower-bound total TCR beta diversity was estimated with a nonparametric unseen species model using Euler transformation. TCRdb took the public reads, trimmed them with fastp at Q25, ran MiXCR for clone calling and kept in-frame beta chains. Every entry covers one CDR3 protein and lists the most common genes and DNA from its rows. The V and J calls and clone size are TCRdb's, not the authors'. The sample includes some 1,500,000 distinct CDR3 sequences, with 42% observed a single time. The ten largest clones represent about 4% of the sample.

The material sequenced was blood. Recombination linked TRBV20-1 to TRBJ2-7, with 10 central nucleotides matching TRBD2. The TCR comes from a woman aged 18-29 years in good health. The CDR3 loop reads CSARDLLAGEWYNEQYF. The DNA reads TGCAGTGCTAGAGATCTCCTAGCGGGAGAATGGTACAATGAGCAGTACTTC.